A single sample is the source of the 8 T cell receptor beta chains below, sequenced in a study of blood T cell repertoires in COVID-19. Only in-frame clones appear in the TCRdb table, and some are missing; sequencing was by immunoSEQ multiplex PCR. This sample has 200,000 to 250,000 clones, with 65% to 90% found just once. Sequencing input: PBMCs or T cells enriched from blood (not recorded which). The receptors here all came from a woman in her forties with acute COVID-19.

This chain joins TRBV12-3 or TRBV12-4 and TRBJ2-1; 7 bases are shared with TRBD1. The J segment lost 7 bases and the V segment lost 5 bases, leaving 5 bases of the junction unmatched. The CDR3 has 13 residues. As DNA, the CDR3 is TGTGCCAGCAGTCTTGAGGGGGCGAATGAGCAGTTCTTC. This translates into CASSLEGANEQFF.

The V call is TRBV30, the J call TRBJ1-1, with a tentative D call TRBD1 (5 bases). CDR1 GTSNPN and CDR2 SVGIG come from the germline V gene (reference sequence). CDR3 length: 12 amino acids. The V gene lost 8 bases and the J gene lost 4 bases, with 14 bases spanning the gap. CDR3 sequence: CAGNGGGTEAFF. The CDR3 DNA is TGTGCCGGAAATGGGGGAGGCACTGAAGCTTTCTTT.

The table lists this clone with a count of one. V usage is TRBV19 and J usage is TRBJ2-3, with TRBD2 matching over 9 bases. The ends lost 3 bases at V and 5 bases at J; junction bases unmatched: 3. The V gene's germline CDR1 is LNHDA and CDR2 SQIVND (reference sequence). This CDR3 is 14 amino acids long. The CDR3 DNA is TGTGCCAGTAGTATTGGACTAGCGAGAGATACGCAGTATTTT. Its translation: CASSIGLARDTQYF. Full variable domain (rest looked up from reference TRBV19 and TRBJ2-3): DGGITQSPKYLFRKEGQNVTLSCEQNLNHDAMYWYRQDPGQGLRLIYYSQIVNDFQKGDIAEGYSVSREKKESFPLTVTSAQKNPTAFYLCASSIGLARDTQYFGPGTRLTVL.

This clone appeared many times. The J gene is TRBJ1-5, the V gene TRBV19; no reliable D call. V lost 6 bases, J lost 3 bases, and 15 bases lay in between. There are 15 residues in the CDR3. In germline, CDR1 is LNHDA, CDR2 SQIVND (reference sequence). This CDR3 reads CASSYGPYPNQPQHF. The CDR3 DNA reads as TGTGCCAGTAGCTATGGGCCCTACCCCAATCAGCCCCAGCATTTT.

The genes are TRBV28 and TRBJ2-1; TRBD2 matches 7 bases. Trimming took 2 bases from V and 1 from J; bases not matched to a gene: 8. The CDR3 is 17 residues long. Germline V lookup: CDR1 MDHEN, CDR2 SYDVKM. This CDR3 is CASSLTRTRWSYNEQFF. CDR3 in DNA: TGTGCCAGCAGTTTAACTCGGACTAGATGGTCCTACAATGAGCAGTTCTTC.

This clone was seen only a few times. The J gene is TRBJ1-1, the V gene TRBV2; maybe TRBD1 (6 bases). V lost 7 bases and J 4 bases, leaving 13 bases between the germline ends. Germline lookup yields CDR1 SNHLY and CDR2 FYNNEI. CDR3 length equals 13 residues. The CDR3 nucleotides read TGTGCCAGCACCCAAGAGACAGGCACTGAAGCTTTCTTT. It codes for CASTQETGTEAFF.

The J gene is TRBJ1-3, the V gene TRBV5-1; D remains unclear. Trimming took off 4 bases at V and 0 bases at J, with 14 bases between the two ends. The CDR3 has 16 amino acids. Looked up from germline, CDR1 is SGHRS and CDR2 is YFSETQ. The CDR3 reads CASSPLNGSSGNTIYF. The CDR3 DNA is TGCGCCAGCAGCCCTTTGAACGGTAGCTCTGGAAACACCATATATTTT.

This chain links TRBV5-1 with TRBJ2-6; TRBD1 aligns across 7 bases. Looked up from germline, CDR1 is SGHRS and CDR2 is YFSETQ. The CDR3 is 15 residues long. With V trimmed by 6 bases and J by 0 bases, 3 bases remained unmatched. CDR3 nucleotides: TGCGCCAGCATAGCAGGGGGCTCTGGGGCCAACGTCCTGACTTTC. This translates into CASIAGGSGANVLTF.